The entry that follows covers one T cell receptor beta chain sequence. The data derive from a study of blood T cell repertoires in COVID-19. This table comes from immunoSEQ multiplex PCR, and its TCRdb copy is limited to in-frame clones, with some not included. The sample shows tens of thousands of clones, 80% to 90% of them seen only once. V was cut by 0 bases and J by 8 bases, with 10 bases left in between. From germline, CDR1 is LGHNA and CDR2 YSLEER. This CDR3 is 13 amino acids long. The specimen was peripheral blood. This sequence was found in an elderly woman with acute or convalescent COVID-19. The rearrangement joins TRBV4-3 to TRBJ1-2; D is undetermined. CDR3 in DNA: TGCGCCAGCAGCCAAGATTGGCGGAGCGGCTACACCTTC. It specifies CASSQDWRSGYTF.